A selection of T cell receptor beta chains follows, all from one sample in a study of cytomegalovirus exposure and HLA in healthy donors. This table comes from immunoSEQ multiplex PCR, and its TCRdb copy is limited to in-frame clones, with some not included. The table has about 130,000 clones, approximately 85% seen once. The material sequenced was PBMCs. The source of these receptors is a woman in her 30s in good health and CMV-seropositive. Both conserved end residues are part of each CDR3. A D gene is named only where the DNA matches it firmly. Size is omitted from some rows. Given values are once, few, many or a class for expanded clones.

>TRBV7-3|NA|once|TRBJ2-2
TGTGCCAGCAGCTTAGTGGGGCCCAACACCGGGGAGCTGTTTTTT
CASSLVGPNTGELFF
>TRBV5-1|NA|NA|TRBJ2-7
TGCGCCAGCAGCTCACTACAGTTAGGAGGCCACGAGCAGTACTTC
CASSSLQLGGHEQYF
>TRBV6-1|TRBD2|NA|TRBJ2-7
TGTGCCAGCAGTCACCCGGGACTAGCGGTCCTCGAGCAGTACTTC
CASSHPGLAVLEQYF
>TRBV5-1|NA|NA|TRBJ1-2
TGCGCCAGCAGCTTGGGGCAGGGAAGTGGCTACACCTTC
CASSLGQGSGYTF
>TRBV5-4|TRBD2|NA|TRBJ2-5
TGTGCCAGCAGCTTGACTAGCGGGGGGGAAGAGACCCAGTACTTC
CASSLTSGGEETQYF
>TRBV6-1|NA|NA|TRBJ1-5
TGTGCCAGCAGTGCTATACAGGGTTCTAATCAGCCCCAGCATTTT
CASSAIQGSNQPQHF
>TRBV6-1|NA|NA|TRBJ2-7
TGTGCCAGCAGTGAAATATACGAGCAGTACTTC
CASSEIYEQYF
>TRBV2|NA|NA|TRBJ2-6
TGTGCCAGCAGTGAGGAGCCTTTGGGGGCCAACGTCCTGACTTTC
CASSEEPLGANVLTF
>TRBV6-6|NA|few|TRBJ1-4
TGTGCCAGCAGCCCGACTGAACTTAATGAAAAACTGTTTTTT
CASSPTELNEKLFF
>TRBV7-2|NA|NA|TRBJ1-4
TGTGCCAGCAGCTTAATGGGGGCGGACGAAAAACTGTTTTTT
CASSLMGADEKLFF
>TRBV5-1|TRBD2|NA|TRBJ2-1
TGCGCCAGCAGCTTGAGAACTAGCGGGGACAATGAGCAGTTCTTC
CASSLRTSGDNEQFF